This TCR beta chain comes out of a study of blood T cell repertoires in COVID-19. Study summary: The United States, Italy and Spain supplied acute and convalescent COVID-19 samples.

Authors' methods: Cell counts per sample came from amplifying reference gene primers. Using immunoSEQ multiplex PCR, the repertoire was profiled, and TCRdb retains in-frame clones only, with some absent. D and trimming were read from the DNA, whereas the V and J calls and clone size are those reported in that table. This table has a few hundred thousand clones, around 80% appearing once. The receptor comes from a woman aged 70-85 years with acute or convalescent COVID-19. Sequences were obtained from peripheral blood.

CDR3 protein: CASSVREGGTNSPLHF. Here the CDR3 DNA reads TGTGCCAGCAGCGTAAGGGAGGGGGGAACCAATTCACCCCTCCACTTT. The chain uses TRBV9 and TRBJ1-6; D perhaps matches TRBD1 (6 bases). V lost 1 base and J 7 bases, leaving 15 bases between the germline ends. The germline V gene has CDR1 SGDLS and CDR2 YYNGEE. This CDR3 spans 16 amino acids.